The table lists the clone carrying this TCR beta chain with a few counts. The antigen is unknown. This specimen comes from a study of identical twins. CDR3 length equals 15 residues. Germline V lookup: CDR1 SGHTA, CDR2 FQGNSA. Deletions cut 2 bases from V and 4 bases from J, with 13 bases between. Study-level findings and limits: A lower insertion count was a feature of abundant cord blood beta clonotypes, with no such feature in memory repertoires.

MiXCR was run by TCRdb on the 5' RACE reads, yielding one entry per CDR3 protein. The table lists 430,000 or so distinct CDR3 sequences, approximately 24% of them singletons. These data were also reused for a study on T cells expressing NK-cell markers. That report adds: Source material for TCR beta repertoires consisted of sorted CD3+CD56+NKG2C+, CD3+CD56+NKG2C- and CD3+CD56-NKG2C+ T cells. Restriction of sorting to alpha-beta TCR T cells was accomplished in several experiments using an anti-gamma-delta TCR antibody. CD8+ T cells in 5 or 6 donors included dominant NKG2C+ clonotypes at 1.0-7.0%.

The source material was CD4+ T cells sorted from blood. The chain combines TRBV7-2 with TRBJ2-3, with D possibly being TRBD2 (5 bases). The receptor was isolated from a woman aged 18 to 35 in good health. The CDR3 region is CASSLRFADSDTQYF. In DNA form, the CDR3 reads TGTGCCAGCAGCTTAAGGTTTGCGGACTCAGATACGCAGTATTTT.